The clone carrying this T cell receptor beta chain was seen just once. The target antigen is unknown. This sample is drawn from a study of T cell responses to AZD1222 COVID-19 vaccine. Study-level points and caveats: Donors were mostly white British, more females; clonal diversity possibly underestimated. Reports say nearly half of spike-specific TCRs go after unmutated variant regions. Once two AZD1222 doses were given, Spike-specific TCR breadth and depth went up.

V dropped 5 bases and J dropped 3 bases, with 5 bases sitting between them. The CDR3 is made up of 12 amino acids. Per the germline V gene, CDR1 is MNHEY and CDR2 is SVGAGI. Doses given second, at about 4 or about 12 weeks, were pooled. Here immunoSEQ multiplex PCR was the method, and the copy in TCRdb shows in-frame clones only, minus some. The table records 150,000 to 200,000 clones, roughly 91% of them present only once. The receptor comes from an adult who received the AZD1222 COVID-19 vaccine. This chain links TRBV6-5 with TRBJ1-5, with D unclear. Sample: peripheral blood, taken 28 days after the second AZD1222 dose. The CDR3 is CASSLDNQPQHF. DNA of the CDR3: TGTGCCAGCAGTCTCGACAATCAGCCCCAGCATTTT.